In this sample, the clone carrying this T cell receptor beta chain turned up a few times. The antigen is undetermined. This sample stems from a study of T cell repertoires in cytomegalovirus infection. Study at large: Matching HLA type, along with CMV infection, was indicated by public TCR beta signatures.

From the reads, TCRdb called clonotypes with MiXCR, one entry per CDR3 protein. The sample consists of more than 150,000 distinct CDR3 sequences, about 20% of them appearing once. Study-wide findings and caveats: There were carriers of CMV plus the relevant HLA, and cumulative public TCR beta family frequency identified them. The ex vivo response was dominated by HLA-C-restricted CMV-specific TCR beta clonotypes.

Trimming took 11 bases from V and 1 from J; bases not matched to a gene: 3. The CDR3 extends over 13 amino acids. The germline gives CDR1 LNHDA, CDR2 SQIVND (reference sequence). Sequenced input: PBMCs. The chain recombines TRBV19 with TRBJ2-2; TRBD1 matches at 8 bases. This clonotype was obtained from a human donor in good health (CMV status not recorded). Some clones in this sample may be carry-over from other donors' samples. The CDR3 loop reads CAGGTGNTGELFF. CDR3 bases: TGTGCCGGGGGGACAGGGAACACCGGGGAGCTGTTTTTT. Full variable domain (remainder filled in from reference TRBV19 and TRBJ2-2): DGGITQSPKYLFRKEGQNVTLSCEQNLNHDAMYWYRQDPGQGLRLIYYSQIVNDFQKGDIAEGYSVSREKKESFPLTVTSAQKNPTAFYLCAGGTGNTGELFFGEGSRLTVL.